Listed here are 8 T cell receptor beta chains from one sample, sequenced in a study of shared clonotypes between healthy human individuals. Clones were sequenced by immunoSEQ multiplex PCR, and TCRdb holds only the in-frame ones, with some missing. The sample has 950,000 to 1,100,000 clones; 75% are singletons. Sequencing used memory CD4+ T cells sorted from blood. Subset given: CD45RA-negative fraction. The receptors come from a man younger than 35 in good health.

The chain carries TRBV6-5 and TRBJ1-6; perhaps TRBD1 as D (6 bases). V lost 6 bases to trimming and J lost 7 bases, with 7 bases between them. CDR1 MNHEY and CDR2 SVGAGI come from the germline V gene. The CDR3 is made up of 12 amino acids. CDR3 DNA: TGTGCCAGCAGGCAGGGGAATTCACCCCTCCACTTT. It yields the protein CASRQGNSPLHF.

The chain has TRBV5-1 and TRBJ2-5; D is perhaps TRBD2 (6 bases). This CDR3 has 14 residues. Germline-derived CDR1 and CDR2 are SGHRS and YFSETQ. The V end was cut by 4 bases, the J end by 2 bases, with 12 bases between. For the CDR3, the DNA is TGCGCCAGCAGCCCTGGAGGGCAACAAGAGACCCAGTACTTC. This translates into CASSPGGQQETQYF.

Ten or more counts support this clone. This chain links TRBV7-2 with TRBJ2-3, with 7 positions matching TRBD2. Per germline, CDR1 SGHTA and CDR2 FQGNSA. Germline trimming cut 4 bases from V and 5 bases from J; bases unmatched to any gene: 6. The CDR3 is 14 residues long. The CDR3 reads CASSSTSGKDTQYF. The CDR3 coding sequence is TGTGCCAGCAGCTCGACAAGCGGGAAAGATACGCAGTATTTT. Looking up the rest from reference TRBV7-2 and TRBJ2-3 gives the full variable domain: GAGVSQSPSNKVTEKGKDVELRCDPISGHTALYWYRQSLGQGLEFLIYFQGNSAPDKSGLPSDRFSAERTGGSVSTLTIQRTQQEDSAVYLCASSSTSGKDTQYFGPGTRLTVL.

This clone was detected many times. The same CDR3 also results from other DNA sequences found in this sample. This chain joins TRBV7-9 and TRBJ1-2; TRBD1 aligns across 7 bases. Germline V lookup: CDR1 SEHNR, CDR2 FQNEAQ (reference sequence). The CDR3 is made up of 15 amino acids. V shed 4 bases and J 1 base; nucleotides not matched to a gene: 6. CDR3 residues: CASSSGTVINYGYTF. In nucleotides, the CDR3 is TGTGCCAGCAGCTCCGGGACAGTCATTAACTATGGCTACACCTTC.

The chain employs TRBV5-1 and TRBJ1-6; 9 bases fit TRBD1. V lost 4 bases to trimming and J lost 7 bases; unmatched junction nucleotides: 12. The CDR3 is made up of 17 amino acids. The germline CDR1 and CDR2 sequences are SGHRS and YFSETQ. Here the CDR3 reads CASSLWTGASSNSPLHF. Written as DNA, the CDR3 is TGCGCCAGCAGCCTATGGACAGGGGCTTCCTCCAATTCACCCCTCCACTTT.

V and J are TRBV6-1 and TRBJ1-1; possible D gene TRBD1, 6 bases. The germline V and J ends were trimmed by 0 bases and 6 bases, with 23 bases remaining between them. Germline V gene lookup returns CDR1 MNHNS and CDR2 SASEGT. CDR3 size: 18 residues. The CDR3 sequence: CASSEAYRGQLRFAEAFF. The DNA of the CDR3 is TGTGCCAGCAGTGAAGCCTACCGCGGACAGCTACGATTTGCTGAAGCTTTCTTT.

This clone was seen ten or more times. The chain is built from TRBV30 and TRBJ2-7, with D perhaps TRBD1 (6 bases). Germline loops: CDR1 GTSNPN, CDR2 SVGIG (reference sequence). V lost 0 bases and J lost 5, with 14 bases in between. This CDR3 comprises 14 residues. The DNA of the CDR3 is TGTGCCTGGAGTGTCAACAGGGCCCCACACGAGCAGTACTTC. Translation: CAWSVNRAPHEQYF.

The chain couples TRBV6-1 to TRBJ1-1; D may be TRBD1 (5 bases). V lost 3 bases and J 0 bases, leaving 8 bases between the germline ends. The germline V gene encodes CDR1 MNHNS and CDR2 SASEGT. This CDR3 spans 14 amino acids. CDR3 residues: CASSDPGLNTEAFF. Here the CDR3 DNA reads TGTGCCAGCAGTGACCCGGGACTGAACACTGAAGCTTTCTTT.